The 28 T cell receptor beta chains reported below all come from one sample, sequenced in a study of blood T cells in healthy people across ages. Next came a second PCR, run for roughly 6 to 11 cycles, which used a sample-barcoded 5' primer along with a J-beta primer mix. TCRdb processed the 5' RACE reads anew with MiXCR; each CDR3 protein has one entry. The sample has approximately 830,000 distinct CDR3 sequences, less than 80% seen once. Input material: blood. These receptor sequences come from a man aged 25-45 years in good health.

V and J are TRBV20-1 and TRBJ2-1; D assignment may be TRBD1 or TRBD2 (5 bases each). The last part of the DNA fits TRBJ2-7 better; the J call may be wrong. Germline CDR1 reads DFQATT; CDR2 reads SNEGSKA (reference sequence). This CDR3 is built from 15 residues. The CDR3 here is CSASLGTVSYNEQYF. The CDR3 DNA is TGCAGTGCTTCCCTCGGGACGGTCTCCTACAATGAGCAGTACTTC.

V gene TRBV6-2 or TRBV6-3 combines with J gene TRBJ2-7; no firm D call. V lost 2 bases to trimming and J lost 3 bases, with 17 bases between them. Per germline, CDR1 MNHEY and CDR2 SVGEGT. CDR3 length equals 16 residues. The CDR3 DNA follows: TGTGCCAGCAGTTACCGGGCGGATAGCCTAAACTACGAGCAGTACTTC. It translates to CASSYRADSLNYEQYF.

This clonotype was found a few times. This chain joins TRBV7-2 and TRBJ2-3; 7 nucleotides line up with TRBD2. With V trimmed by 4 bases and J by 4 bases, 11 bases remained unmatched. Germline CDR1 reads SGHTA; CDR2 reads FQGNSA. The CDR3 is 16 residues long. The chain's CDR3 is CASSYDAWGGADTQYF. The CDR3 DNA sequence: TGTGCCAGCAGCTATGACGCGTGGGGGGGGGCAGATACGCAGTATTTT.

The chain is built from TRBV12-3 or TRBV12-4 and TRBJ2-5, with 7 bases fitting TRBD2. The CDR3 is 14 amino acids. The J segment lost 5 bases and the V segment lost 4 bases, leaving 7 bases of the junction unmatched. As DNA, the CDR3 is TGTGCCAGCAGTTATCGATGGCGGGAGGAGACCCAGTACTTC. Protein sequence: CASSYRWREETQYF.

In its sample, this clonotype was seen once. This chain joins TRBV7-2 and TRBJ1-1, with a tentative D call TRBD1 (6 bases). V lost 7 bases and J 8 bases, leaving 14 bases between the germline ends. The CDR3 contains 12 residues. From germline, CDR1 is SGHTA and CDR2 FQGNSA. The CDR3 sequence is CASTRWGQEAFF. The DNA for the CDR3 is TGTGCCAGCACTCGCTGGGGGCAGGAAGCTTTCTTT.

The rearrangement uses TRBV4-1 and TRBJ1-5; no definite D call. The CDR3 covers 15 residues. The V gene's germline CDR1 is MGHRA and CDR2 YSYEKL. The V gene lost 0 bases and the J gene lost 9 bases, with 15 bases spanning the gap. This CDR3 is CASSQEVVSYRPQHF. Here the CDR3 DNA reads TGCGCCAGCAGCCAAGAAGTAGTCAGTTACCGGCCCCAGCATTTT.

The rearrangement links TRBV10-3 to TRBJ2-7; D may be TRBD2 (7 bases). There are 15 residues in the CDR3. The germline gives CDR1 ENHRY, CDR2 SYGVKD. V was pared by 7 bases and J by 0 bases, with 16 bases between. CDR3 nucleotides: TGTGCCATCAAAGGGGGGGGGGCCACCTCCTACGAGCAGTACTTC. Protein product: CAIKGGGATSYEQYF.

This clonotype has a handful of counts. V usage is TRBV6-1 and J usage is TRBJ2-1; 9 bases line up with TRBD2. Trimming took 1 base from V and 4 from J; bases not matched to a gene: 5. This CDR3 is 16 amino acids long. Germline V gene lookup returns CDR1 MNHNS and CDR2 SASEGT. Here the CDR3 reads CASSEEAGGSYNEQFF. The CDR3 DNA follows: TGTGCCAGCAGTGAAGAAGCGGGAGGTTCTTACAATGAGCAGTTCTTC.

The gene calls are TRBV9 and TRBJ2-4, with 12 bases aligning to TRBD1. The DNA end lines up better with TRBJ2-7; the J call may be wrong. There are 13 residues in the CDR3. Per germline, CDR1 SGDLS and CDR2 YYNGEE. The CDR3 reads CASSGQGAAEQYF. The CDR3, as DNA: TGTGCCAGCTCGGGACAGGGGGCAGCCGAGCAGTACTTC.

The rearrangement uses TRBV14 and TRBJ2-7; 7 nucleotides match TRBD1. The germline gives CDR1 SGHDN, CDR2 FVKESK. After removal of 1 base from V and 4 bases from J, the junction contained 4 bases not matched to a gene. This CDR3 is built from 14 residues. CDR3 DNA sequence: TGTGCCAGCAGCCAAGGGACAGGACGGTACGAGCAGTACTTC. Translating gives CASSQGTGRYEQYF.

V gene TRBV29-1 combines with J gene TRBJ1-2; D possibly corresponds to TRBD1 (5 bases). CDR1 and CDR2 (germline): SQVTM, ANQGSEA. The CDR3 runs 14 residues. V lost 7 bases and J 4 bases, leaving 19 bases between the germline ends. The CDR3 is CSAEGIRAGYGYTF. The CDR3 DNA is TGCAGCGCCGAGGGGATCAGGGCGGGCTATGGCTACACCTTC. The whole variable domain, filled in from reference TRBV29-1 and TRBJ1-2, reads SAVISQKPSRDICQRGTSLTIQCQVDSQVTMMFWYRQQPGQSLTLIATANQGSEATYESGFVIDKFPISRPNLTFSTLTVSNMSPEDSSIYLCSAEGIRAGYGYTFGSGTRLTVV.

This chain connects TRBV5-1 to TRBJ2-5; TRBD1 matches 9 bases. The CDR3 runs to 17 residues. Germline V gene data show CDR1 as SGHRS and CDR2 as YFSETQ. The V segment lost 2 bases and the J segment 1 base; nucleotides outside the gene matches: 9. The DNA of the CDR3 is TGCGCCAGCAGCTTCTATCGACAGGGGGTCTTCCAAGAGACCCAGTACTTC. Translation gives CASSFYRQGVFQETQYF.

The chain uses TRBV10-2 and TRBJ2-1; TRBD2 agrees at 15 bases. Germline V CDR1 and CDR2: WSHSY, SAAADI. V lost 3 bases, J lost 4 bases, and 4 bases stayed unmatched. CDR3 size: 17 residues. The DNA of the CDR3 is TGCGCCAGCAGTGACCTTGGGACTAGCGGGGGGTACAATGAGCAGTTCTTC. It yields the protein CASSDLGTSGGYNEQFF.

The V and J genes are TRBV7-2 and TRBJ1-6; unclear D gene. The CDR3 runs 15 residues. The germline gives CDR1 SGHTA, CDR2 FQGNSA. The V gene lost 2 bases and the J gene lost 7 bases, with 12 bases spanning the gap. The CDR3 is CASSLNLGGNSPLHF. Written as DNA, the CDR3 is TGTGCCAGCAGCTTAAACCTCGGCGGGAATTCACCCCTCCACTTT.

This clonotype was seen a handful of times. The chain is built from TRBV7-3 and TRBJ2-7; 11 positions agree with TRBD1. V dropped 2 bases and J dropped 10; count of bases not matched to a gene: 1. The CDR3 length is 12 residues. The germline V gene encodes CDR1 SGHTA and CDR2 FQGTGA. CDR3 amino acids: CASSLGQGAQYF. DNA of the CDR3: TGTGCCAGCAGCTTAGGACAGGGGGCTCAGTACTTC.

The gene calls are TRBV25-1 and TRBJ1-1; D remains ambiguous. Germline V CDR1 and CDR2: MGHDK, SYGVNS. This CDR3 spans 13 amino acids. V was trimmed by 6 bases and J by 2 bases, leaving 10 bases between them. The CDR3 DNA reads TGTGCCAGCAGGGGCGCATTCAACACTGAAGCTTTCTTT. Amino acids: CASRGAFNTEAFF.

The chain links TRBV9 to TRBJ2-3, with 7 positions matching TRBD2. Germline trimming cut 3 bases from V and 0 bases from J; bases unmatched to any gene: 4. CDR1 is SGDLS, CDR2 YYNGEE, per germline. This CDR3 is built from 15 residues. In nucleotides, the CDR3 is TGTGCCAGCAGCGCACTAGCGCCTAGCACAGATACGCAGTATTTT. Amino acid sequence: CASSALAPSTDTQYF.

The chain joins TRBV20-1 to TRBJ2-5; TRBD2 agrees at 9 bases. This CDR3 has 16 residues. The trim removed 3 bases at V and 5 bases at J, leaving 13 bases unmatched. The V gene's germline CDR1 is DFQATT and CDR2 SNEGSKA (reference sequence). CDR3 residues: CSASHPSGVCGETQYF. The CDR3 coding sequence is TGCAGTGCTAGTCATCCTAGCGGGGTATGCGGGGAGACCCAGTACTTC.

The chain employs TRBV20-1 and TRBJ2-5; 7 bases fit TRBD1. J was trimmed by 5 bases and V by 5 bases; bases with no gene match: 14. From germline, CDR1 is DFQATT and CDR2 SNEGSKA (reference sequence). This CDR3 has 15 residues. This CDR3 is CSAHPTGDPGETQYF. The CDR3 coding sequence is TGCAGTGCTCACCCTACAGGGGATCCGGGGGAGACCCAGTACTTC.

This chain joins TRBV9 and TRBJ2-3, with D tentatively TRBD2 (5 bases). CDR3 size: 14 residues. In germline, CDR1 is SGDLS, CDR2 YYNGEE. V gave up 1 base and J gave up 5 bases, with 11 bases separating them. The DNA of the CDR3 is TGTGCCAGCAGCGTAAGCCTTCGGGGAGATACGCAGTATTTT. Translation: CASSVSLRGDTQYF. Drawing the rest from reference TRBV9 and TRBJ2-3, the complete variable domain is DSGVTQTPKHLITATGQRVTLRCSPRSGDLSVYWYQQSLDQGLQFLIQYYNGEERAKGNILERFSAQQFPDLHSELNLSSLELGDSALYFCASSVSLRGDTQYFGPGTRLTVL.

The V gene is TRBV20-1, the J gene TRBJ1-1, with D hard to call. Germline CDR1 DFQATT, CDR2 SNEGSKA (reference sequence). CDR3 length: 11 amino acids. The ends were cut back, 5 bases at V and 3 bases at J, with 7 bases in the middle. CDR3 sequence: CSALRDTEAFF. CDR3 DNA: TGCAGTGCTTTAAGGGACACTGAAGCTTTCTTT.

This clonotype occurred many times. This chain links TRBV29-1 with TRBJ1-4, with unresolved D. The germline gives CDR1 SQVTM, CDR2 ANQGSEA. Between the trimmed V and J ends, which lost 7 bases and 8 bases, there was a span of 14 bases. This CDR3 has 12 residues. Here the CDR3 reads CSGLAFGEKLFF. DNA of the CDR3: TGCAGCGGGTTGGCCTTCGGGGAAAAACTGTTTTTT.

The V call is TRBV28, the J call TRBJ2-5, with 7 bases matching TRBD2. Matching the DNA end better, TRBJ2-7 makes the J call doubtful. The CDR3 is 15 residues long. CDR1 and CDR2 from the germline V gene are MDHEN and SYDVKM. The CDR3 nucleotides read TGTGCCAGCAGTTTATGGGAGCGGGGAGGCCACGAGCAGTACTTC. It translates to CASSLWERGGHEQYF.

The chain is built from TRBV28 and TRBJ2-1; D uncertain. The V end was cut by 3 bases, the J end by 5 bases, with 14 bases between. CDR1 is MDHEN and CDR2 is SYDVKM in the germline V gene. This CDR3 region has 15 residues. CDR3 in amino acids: CASSLGSSSDNEQFF. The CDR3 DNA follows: TGTGCCAGCAGTTTGGGCAGTTCCTCAGACAATGAGCAGTTCTTC.

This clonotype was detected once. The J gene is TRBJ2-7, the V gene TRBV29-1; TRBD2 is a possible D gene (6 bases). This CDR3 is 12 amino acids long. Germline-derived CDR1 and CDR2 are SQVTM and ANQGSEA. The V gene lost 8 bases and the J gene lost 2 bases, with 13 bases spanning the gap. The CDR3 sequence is CSFRLGAYEQYF. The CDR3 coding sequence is TGCAGCTTCCGACTAGGGGCCTACGAGCAGTACTTC.

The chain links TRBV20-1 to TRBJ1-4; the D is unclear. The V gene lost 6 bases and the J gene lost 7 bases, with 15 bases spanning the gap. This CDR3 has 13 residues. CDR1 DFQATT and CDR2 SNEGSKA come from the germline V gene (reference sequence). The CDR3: CSATSGSGEKLFF. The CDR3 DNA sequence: TGCAGTGCCACCTCTGGCTCGGGTGAAAAACTGTTTTTT.

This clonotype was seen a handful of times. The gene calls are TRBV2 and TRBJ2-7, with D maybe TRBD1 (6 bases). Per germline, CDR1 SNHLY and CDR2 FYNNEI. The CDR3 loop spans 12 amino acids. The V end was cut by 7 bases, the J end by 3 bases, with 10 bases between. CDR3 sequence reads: CASTDRHYEQYF. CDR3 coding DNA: TGTGCCAGCACGGACAGACACTACGAGCAGTACTTC.

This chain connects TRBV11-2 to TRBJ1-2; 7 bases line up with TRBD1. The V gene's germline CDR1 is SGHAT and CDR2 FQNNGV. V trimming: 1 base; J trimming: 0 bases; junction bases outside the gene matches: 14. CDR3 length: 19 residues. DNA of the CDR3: TGTGCCAGCAGCTTAGCGGGTTCTTCCGGGACAGCCCCTAACTATGGCTACACCTTC. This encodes CASSLAGSSGTAPNYGYTF.